The T cell receptor beta chain under discussion was sequenced for a study of response to subunit inactivated influenza vaccine. Germline CDR1 is ENHRY and CDR2 is SYGVKD. V lost 3 bases, J lost 2 bases, and 11 bases lay in between. This CDR3 is built from 14 residues. Via MiXCR, TCRdb re-called the RT-PCR reads, giving one row per CDR3 protein. The table includes just under 550,000 distinct CDR3 sequences, 20% to 25% detected once. A few counts support this clonotype. A further study also used this sample, focusing on T cells expressing NK-cell markers. This second report adds: It was by 5'RACE template switching with UMIs that TCR beta cDNA was made.

This TCR was recovered from a man aged 50 to 59 who received an inactivated influenza vaccine. The chain couples TRBV10-3 to TRBJ2-7; D call uncertain. The sequencing here drew on CD4+ T cells sorted from PBMCs, taken approximately 12 days after vaccination. The CDR3 bases are TGTGCCATCAGTGAAGCCCCTAACGCCTACGAGCAGTACTTC. Protein product: CAISEAPNAYEQYF.